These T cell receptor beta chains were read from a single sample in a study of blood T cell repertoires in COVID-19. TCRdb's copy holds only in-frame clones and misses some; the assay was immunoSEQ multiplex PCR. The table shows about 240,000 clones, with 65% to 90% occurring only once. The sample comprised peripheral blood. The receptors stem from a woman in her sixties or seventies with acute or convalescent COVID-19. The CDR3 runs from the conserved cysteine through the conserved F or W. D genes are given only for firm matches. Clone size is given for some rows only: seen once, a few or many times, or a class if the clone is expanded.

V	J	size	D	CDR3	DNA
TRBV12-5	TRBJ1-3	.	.	CASGFEYRNTIYF	TGTGCTAGTGGTTTCGAGTACAGGAACACCATATATTTT
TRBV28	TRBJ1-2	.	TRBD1	CASSLGTGVNYGYTF	TGTGCCAGCAGTTTAGGGACAGGGGTTAACTATGGCTACACCTTC
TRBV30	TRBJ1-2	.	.	CAWSVLPGNGYTF	TGTGCCTGGAGTGTTCTGCCGGGAAATGGCTACACCTTC
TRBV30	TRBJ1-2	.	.	CAWSVLRGAGYTF	TGTGCCTGGAGTGTACTAAGGGGCGCGGGCTACACCTTC
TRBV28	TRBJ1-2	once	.	CASSVQYYGYTF	TGTGCCAGCAGTGTCCAGTACTATGGCTACACCTTC
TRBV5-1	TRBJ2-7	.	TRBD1	CASSLSGQGSSYEQYF	TGCGCCAGCAGCTTGTCCGGACAGGGATCCTCCTACGAGCAGTACTTC
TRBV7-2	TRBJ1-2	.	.	CASSLEDIGGYTF	TGTGCCAGCAGCTTAGAGGACATAGGGGGCTACACCTTC
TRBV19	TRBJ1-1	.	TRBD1	CASYHRGTNTEAFF	TGTGCCAGCTACCACAGGGGCACGAACACTGAAGCTTTCTTT
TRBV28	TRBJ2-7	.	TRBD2	CASSETRGGTYEQYF	TGTGCCAGCAGTGAAACCCGGGGGGGAACCTACGAGCAGTACTTC
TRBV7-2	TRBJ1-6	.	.	CASSSTVAYNSPLHF	TGTGCCAGCAGCTCGACAGTAGCCTATAATTCACCCCTCCACTTT
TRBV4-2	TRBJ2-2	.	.	CASSQDMNTGELFF	TGTGCCAGCAGCCAAGATATGAACACCGGGGAGCTGTTTTTT
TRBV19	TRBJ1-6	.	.	CASSTRRTDPNSPLHF	TGTGCCAGTAGTACCCGGAGGACAGATCCTAATTCACCCCTCCACTTT
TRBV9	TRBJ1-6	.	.	CASSPQGGPYNPYNSPLHF	TGTGCCAGCAGCCCCCAAGGGGGACCTTATAACCCATATAATTCACCCCTCCACTTT
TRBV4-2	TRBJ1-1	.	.	CASRLWGDQTEAFF	TGTGCCAGCAGACTTTGGGGGGATCAAACTGAAGCTTTCTTT
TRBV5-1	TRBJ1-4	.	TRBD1	CASSSGQGGFEKLFF	TGCGCCAGCAGCTCCGGACAGGGGGGTTTTGAAAAACTGTTTTTT
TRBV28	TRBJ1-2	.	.	CAAWRPGGPYGYTF	TGTGCCGCTTGGCGTCCGGGGGGGCCCTATGGCTACACCTTC
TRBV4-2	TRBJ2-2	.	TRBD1	CASSQDDRDTGELFF	TGTGCCAGCAGCCAAGATGACAGGGACACCGGGGAGCTGTTTTTT
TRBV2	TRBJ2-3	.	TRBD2	CASGLSGGPTDTQYF	TGTGCCAGCGGACTAAGCGGGGGGCCAACAGATACGCAGTATTTT
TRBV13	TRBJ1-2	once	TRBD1	CASSPGTANYGYTF	TGTGCCAGCAGCCCCGGGACAGCTAACTATGGCTACACCTTC
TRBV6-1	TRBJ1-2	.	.	CASSEVGGWWGYTF	TGTGCCAGCAGTGAAGTAGGAGGTTGGTGGGGCTACACCTTC
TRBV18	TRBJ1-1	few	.	CASSLDSTPGTEAFF	TGTGCCAGCTCGCTTGACAGTACCCCTGGGACTGAAGCTTTCTTT
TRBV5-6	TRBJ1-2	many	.	CATMIRGTYGYTF	TGTGCCACCATGATCAGGGGAACTTATGGCTACACCTTC
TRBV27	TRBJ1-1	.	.	CASSLSRPKTEAFF	TGTGCCAGCAGTTTATCGCGCCCAAAAACTGAAGCTTTCTTT
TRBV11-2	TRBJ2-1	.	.	CASSPQALGEQFF	TGTGCCAGCAGCCCCCAGGCGCTCGGTGAGCAGTTCTTC
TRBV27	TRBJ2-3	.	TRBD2	CASSPGLALNTQYF	TGTGCCAGCAGTCCCGGACTAGCGCTCAATACGCAGTATTTT
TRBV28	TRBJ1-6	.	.	CASSTQRSRGVSPLHF	TGTGCCAGCAGCACACAGAGGAGCAGGGGCGTCTCACCCCTCCACTTT
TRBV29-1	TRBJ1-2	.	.	CSVARLWNYGYTF	TGCAGCGTTGCTAGACTCTGGAACTATGGCTACACCTTC
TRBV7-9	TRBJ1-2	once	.	CASSQEVRGHGYTF	TGTGCCAGCAGCCAAGAGGTGCGGGGGCACGGCTACACCTTC
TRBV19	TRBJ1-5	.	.	CASTVIGGNQPQHF	TGTGCCAGTACCGTAATAGGGGGCAATCAGCCCCAGCATTTT
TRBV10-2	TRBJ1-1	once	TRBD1	CASSGTGATEAFF	TGCGCCAGCAGTGGGACAGGGGCCACTGAAGCTTTCTTT
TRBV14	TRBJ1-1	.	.	CASSQEVGGAFF	TGTGCCAGCAGCCAAGAGGTAGGGGGAGCTTTCTTT
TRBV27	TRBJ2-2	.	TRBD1	CASQPGQGYTGELFF	TGTGCCAGTCAACCGGGACAGGGGTACACCGGGGAGCTGTTTTTT
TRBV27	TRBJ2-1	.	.	CASSYTRRGGNEQFF	TGTGCCAGCAGTTATACTCGTCGGGGTGGGAATGAGCAGTTCTTC
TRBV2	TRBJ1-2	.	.	CASSVGNRAYGYTF	TGTGCCAGCAGTGTAGGAAACAGGGCGTATGGCTACACCTTC
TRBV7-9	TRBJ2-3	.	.	CASSFRQLSTDTQYF	TGTGCCAGCAGCTTTCGACAGTTGAGCACAGATACGCAGTATTTT
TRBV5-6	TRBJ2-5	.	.	CASSFGETQYF	TGTGCCAGCAGCTTCGGAGAGACCCAGTACTTC
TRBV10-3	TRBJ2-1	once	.	CAISEKPQNSNEQFF	TGTGCCATCAGTGAGAAACCACAGAACTCCAATGAGCAGTTCTTC
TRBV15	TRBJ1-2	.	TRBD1	CATSTRDRLRDGYTF	TGTGCCACCAGCACCCGGGACAGGCTACGGGATGGCTACACCTTC
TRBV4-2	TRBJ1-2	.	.	CASSQELRTNTGGYTF	TGTGCCAGCAGCCAAGAGCTCAGAACTAACACTGGTGGCTACACCTTC
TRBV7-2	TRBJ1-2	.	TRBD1	CASSPGQGAYGYTF	TGTGCCAGCAGCCCCGGTCAGGGGGCGTATGGCTACACCTTC
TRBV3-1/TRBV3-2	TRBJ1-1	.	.	CASSRQSLNTEAFF	TGTGCCAGCAGCCGACAGAGTTTAAACACTGAAGCTTTCTTT
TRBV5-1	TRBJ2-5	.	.	CASSLEGLQETQYF	TGCGCCAGCAGCTTGGAGGGGCTCCAAGAGACCCAGTACTTC
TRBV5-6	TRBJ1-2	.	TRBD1	CASSLRDRGGGYTF	TGTGCCAGCAGCTTACGGGACAGGGGAGGCGGCTACACCTTC
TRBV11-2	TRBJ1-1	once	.	CASSLPGVNTEAFF	TGTGCCAGCAGCTTACCAGGGGTCAACACTGAAGCTTTCTTT
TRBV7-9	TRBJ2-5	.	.	CASSSVQETQYF	TGTGCCAGCAGCTCTGTTCAAGAGACCCAGTACTTC
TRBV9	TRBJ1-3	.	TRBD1	CASSNRDSSGNTIYF	TGTGCCAGCAGCAACCGGGACAGCTCTGGAAACACCATATATTTT
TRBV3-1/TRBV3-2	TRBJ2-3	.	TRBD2	CASSQVGLADTQYF	TGTGCCAGCAGCCAAGTGGGACTAGCTGATACGCAGTATTTT
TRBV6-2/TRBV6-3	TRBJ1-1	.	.	CASSYSGEDTEAFF	TGTGCCAGCAGTTACTCGGGAGAGGACACTGAAGCTTTCTTT
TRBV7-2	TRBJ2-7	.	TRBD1	CASSLHRGYEQYF	TGTGCCAGCAGCTTACACAGGGGATACGAGCAGTACTTC
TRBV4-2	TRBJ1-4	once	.	CASSLFGGARVSTNEKLFF	TGTGCCAGCAGCCTTTTCGGGGGGGCGCGTGTTTCAACTAATGAAAAACTGTTTTTT
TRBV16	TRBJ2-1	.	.	CASSQFSESVWNEQFF	TGTGCCAGCAGCCAATTCTCAGAATCCGTCTGGAATGAGCAGTTCTTC
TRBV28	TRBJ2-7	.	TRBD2	CASSPSGLVGTYEQYF	TGTGCCAGCAGTCCCTCCGGACTAGTGGGGACCTACGAGCAGTACTTC
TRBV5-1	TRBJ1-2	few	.	CASSYSTVYGYTF	TGCGCCAGCAGCTATTCGACAGTCTATGGCTACACCTTC
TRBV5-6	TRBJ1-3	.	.	CASSLVQGNTIYF	TGTGCCAGCAGCTTGGTACAAGGAAACACCATATATTTT
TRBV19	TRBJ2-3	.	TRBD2	CASSILLAGGADTQYF	TGTGCCAGTAGTATCTTACTAGCGGGGGGGGCCGATACGCAGTATTTT
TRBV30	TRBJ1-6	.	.	CAWSTRGRNSPLHF	TGTGCCTGGAGTACGAGAGGAAGAAATTCACCCCTCCACTTT
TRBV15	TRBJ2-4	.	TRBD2	CATSPTGTSGGLAKNIQYF	TGTGCCACCAGCCCTACCGGGACTAGCGGGGGGCTAGCCAAAAACATTCAGTACTTC
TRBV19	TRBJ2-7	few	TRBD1	CASSITGGGYEQYF	TGTGCCAGTAGTATCACAGGGGGCGGCTACGAGCAGTACTTC
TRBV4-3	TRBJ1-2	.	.	CASSQDQATNYGYTF	TGCGCCAGCAGCCAAGATCAGGCAACTAACTATGGCTACACCTTC